A selection of T cell receptor beta chains follows, all from one sample in a study of blood T cells in healthy people across ages. TCRdb processed the 5' RACE reads anew with MiXCR; each CDR3 protein has one entry. The sample comprises approximately 670,000 distinct CDR3 sequences, roughly two fifths of which are singletons, and roughly 30% rests with the top ten. Sequenced sample: blood. The receptors stem from an elderly man in good health. Each CDR3 is given with its conserved first and last residue. D genes are given only for firm matches. Not every row has a clone size; where given, it reads once, few, many or a size class.

CDR3	DNA	V	size	D	J
CASSGLAGPLRGQYF	TGTGCCAGCAGCGGCCTGGCAGGGCCGTTAAGAGGGCAGTACTTC	TRBV21-1	-	-	TRBJ2-5
CSATPLPGLAMNEQYF	TGCAGTGCTACCCCTCTCCCGGGACTAGCGATGAACGAGCAGTACTTC	TRBV20-1	few	TRBD2	TRBJ2-7
CATSDLASSNTGELFF	TGTGCCACCAGTGATTTAGCCAGTTCAAACACCGGGGAGCTGTTTTTT	TRBV24-1	-	-	TRBJ2-2
CSTTDGRDEQFF	TGCAGCACCACTGACGGGCGCGATGAGCAGTTCTTC	TRBV29-1	many	-	TRBJ2-1
CASSQRQGGEQYF	TGTGCCAGCAGCCAAAGACAGGGTGGCGAGCAGTACTTC	TRBV3-1	many	TRBD1	TRBJ2-7
CASSFGGTQYYGYTF	TGTGCCAGCAGTTTTGGAGGGACCCAATACTATGGCTACACCTTC	TRBV28	-	-	TRBJ1-2
CASTPGLLDEQFF	TGTGCCAGCACGCCGGGTCTTCTGGATGAGCAGTTCTTC	TRBV7-2	-	-	TRBJ2-1
CSALEGHRVKQPQHF	TGCAGTGCCCTCGAGGGCCACAGGGTCAAACAGCCCCAGCATTTT	TRBV20-1	-	-	TRBJ1-5
CASSQVTGTNYGYTF	TGTGCCAGCAGCCAAGTAACAGGAACTAACTATGGCTACACCTTC	TRBV14	-	-	TRBJ1-2
CASSFLGGSSSYNEQFF	TGTGCCAGCTCCTTCCTGGGGGGGAGTAGCTCCTACAATGAGCAGTTCTTC	TRBV7-2	few	TRBD2	TRBJ2-1
CTSSLVGSTDTQYF	TGTACCAGCAGCTTAGTCGGAAGCACAGATACGCAGTATTTT	TRBV7-3	once	-	TRBJ2-3
CAWSVPGTRGETQYF	TGTGCCTGGAGTGTACCCGGGACGAGGGGAGAGACCCAGTACTTC	TRBV30	few	-	TRBJ2-5
CASSLAGPSNQPQHF	TGTGCCAGCAGTTTAGCGGGGCCTAGCAATCAGCCCCAGCATTTT	TRBV27	-	-	TRBJ1-5